The 4 T cell receptor beta chains presented below share a single source sample, sequenced in a study of metastatic and nonmetastatic thyroid tumors. TCRdb re-called the PCR reads via MiXCR. The sample lists some 8,000 clones, 44% occurring once. Before thyroid surgery, none of the patients had received any treatment. The specimen sequenced was tumor tissue. These TCRs come from a male donor with papillary thyroid cancer or a benign thyroid nodule (not recorded which). Some clones in this sample may be carry-over from other donors' samples.

This clone was seen only a few times. The chain links TRBV10-3 to TRBJ2-7; TRBD1 aligns across 10 bases. The V segment lost 4 bases and the J segment 2 bases; nucleotides outside the gene matches: 2. Germline CDR1 is ENHRY and CDR2 is SYGVKD. This CDR3 comprises 14 residues. In DNA form, the CDR3 reads TGTGCCATCAGTGGGACAGGGGGGCCCTACGAGCAGTACTTC. Translating gives CAISGTGGPYEQYF.

By its share, this clone is medium-sized. CDR3 region: CASSSTDTPEAFF. CDR3 DNA sequence: TGTGCCAGCAGTTCGACAGATACCCCTGAAGCTTTCTTT. The rearrangement uses TRBV28 and TRBJ1-1; weak D call: TRBD1 (5 bases). The germline V gene has CDR1 MDHEN and CDR2 SYDVKM. The CDR3 length is 13 residues. With 4 bases removed from V and 6 bases from J, the gap between germline ends came to 12 bases.

This clone ranks as medium-sized (0.01 to 0.1%). The genes are TRBV5-6 and TRBJ2-7, with 12 bases that match TRBD2. Germline loops: CDR1 SGHDT, CDR2 YYEEEE. The CDR3 sequence is 14 residues long. V trimming: 6 bases; J trimming: 2 bases; junction bases outside the gene matches: 3. Here the CDR3 DNA reads TGTGCCAGCAATGGACTAGCGGGGACCTACGAGCAGTACTTC. Protein: CASNGLAGTYEQYF.

The rearrangement uses TRBV18 and TRBJ2-7, with a possible D match to TRBD2 (6 bases). V was shortened by 3 bases and J by 1 base, with 13 bases between the two germline ends. CDR3 length: 15 residues. CDR1 KGHSH and CDR2 LQKENI come from the germline V gene. The CDR3 reads CASSPPGAGSYEQYF. CDR3 coding DNA: TGTGCCAGCTCACCCCCCGGGGCGGGGTCCTACGAGCAGTACTTC.